A single sample is the source of the 11 T cell receptor beta chains below, sequenced in a study of shared clonotypes between healthy human individuals. Sequenced by immunoSEQ multiplex PCR; TCRdb stores in-frame clones only, minus some. The data hold around 550,000 clones, with around 96% observed a single time. Material: naive CD4+ T cells sorted from blood. This sample's subset: CD45RA+ positively selected. These receptors all come from a woman in her twenties or thirties in good health.

V and J are TRBV6-1 and TRBJ2-7; 9 positions agree with TRBD1. Germline V gives CDR1 MNHNS, CDR2 SASEGT. V shed 5 bases, J shed 0 bases, and the junction held 5 bases outside the gene matches. The CDR3 extends over 15 amino acids. The CDR3 reads CASSSPGQGSYEQYF. CDR3 coding DNA: TGTGCCAGCAGTAGTCCGGGACAGGGCTCCTACGAGCAGTACTTC.

The chain joins TRBV7-8 to TRBJ2-7; 9 bases fit TRBD1. The junction had 9 bases not matched to a gene; V was cut back by 0 bases and J by 6 bases. Germline values: CDR1 SGHVS, CDR2 FQNEAQ. The CDR3 length is 16 residues. CDR3 sequence: CASSLALQGAALEQYF. The CDR3 nucleotides are TGTGCCAGCAGCTTAGCCCTACAGGGGGCGGCGCTCGAGCAGTACTTC.

The chain employs TRBV30 and TRBJ2-1; D is unresolved. V was trimmed by 2 bases and J by 3 bases, leaving 20 bases between them. The CDR3 has 17 amino acids. The germline V gene encodes CDR1 GTSNPN and CDR2 SVGIG (reference sequence). CDR3 amino acids: CAWSTVGPPYDYNEQFF. DNA for the CDR3: TGTGCCTGGAGTACAGTTGGACCTCCGTATGACTACAATGAGCAGTTCTTC.

The chain combines TRBV27 with TRBJ2-7; D possibly uses TRBD1 or TRBD2 (6 bases each). This CDR3 contains 13 residues. Trimming stripped 7 bases from V and 4 bases from J, with 14 bases between. CDR1 MNHEY and CDR2 SMNVEV come from the germline V gene (reference sequence). CDR3 DNA: TGTGCCAGCACCCAAGGGGGGAAATACGAGCAGTACTTC. It codes for CASTQGGKYEQYF.

This clone was detected only a few times. The chain couples TRBV11-2 to TRBJ2-7; D is perhaps TRBD1 (7 bases). Germline V lookup: CDR1 SGHAT, CDR2 FQNNGV. The V end was cut by 9 bases, the J end by 4 bases, with 19 bases between. The length of the CDR3 is 14 residues. The CDR3 spells CASGLQGGRYEQYF. CDR3 coding DNA: TGTGCCAGTGGGCTGCAGGGGGGTAGGTACGAGCAGTACTTC.

The sample holds one count of this clone. This chain connects TRBV5-1 to TRBJ2-1, with D perhaps assigned TRBD1 or TRBD2 (5 bases each). With 4 bases removed from V and 1 base from J, the gap between germline ends came to 12 bases. Germline loops: CDR1 SGHRS, CDR2 YFSETQ. This CDR3 has 15 amino acids. The CDR3 sequence is CASSASGTSYNEQFF. The CDR3 bases are TGCGCCAGCAGCGCTTCAGGGACGTCCTACAATGAGCAGTTCTTC.

The J gene is TRBJ1-5, the V gene TRBV5-1, with unresolved D. CDR1 is SGHRS, CDR2 YFSETQ, per germline. The CDR3 spans 13 residues. Trimming removed 0 bases at V and 5 bases at J, with 6 bases between. The CDR3 bases are TGCGCCAGCAGCTTGGGCGGAGATCAGCCCCAGCATTTT. It encodes CASSLGGDQPQHF.

This chain joins TRBV28 and TRBJ2-7; 8 bases match TRBD1. J lost 2 bases, V lost 5 bases, and 5 bases had no gene match. CDR1 and CDR2 from the germline V gene are MDHEN and SYDVKM. The CDR3 runs to 14 residues. This CDR3 reads CASSPRGQAYEQYF. DNA for the CDR3: TGTGCCAGCAGTCCCCGGGGACAGGCCTACGAGCAGTACTTC.

CDR3 amino acids: CAISLQENTEAFF. The CDR3 nucleotides read TGTGCCATCAGTTTACAGGAGAACACTGAAGCTTTCTTT. The chain couples TRBV10-3 to TRBJ1-1; maybe TRBD1 (5 bases). V was shortened by 5 bases and J by 1 base, with 8 bases between the two germline ends. There are 13 residues in the CDR3. CDR1 and CDR2 (germline): ENHRY, SYGVKD.

This chain links TRBV6-6 with TRBJ1-3; D unresolved. V was trimmed by 0 bases and J by 0 bases, leaving 9 bases between them. The V gene's germline CDR1 is MNHNY and CDR2 SVGAGI (reference sequence). The CDR3 consists of 16 residues. CDR3 in DNA: TGTGCCAGCAGTTACTCAGTGCCGGACTCTGGAAACACCATATATTTT. Amino acids: CASSYSVPDSGNTIYF.

The J gene is TRBJ2-5, the V gene TRBV2; 7 nucleotides match TRBD1. V was clipped by 10 bases and J by 4 bases; unmatched bases: 12. The CDR3 loop spans 14 amino acids. CDR1 is SNHLY, CDR2 FYNNEI, per germline. The CDR3 loop reads CATRRWDSGETQYF. The CDR3 nucleotides are TGTGCCACTAGGCGGTGGGACAGCGGAGAGACCCAGTACTTC. The full variable domain, with the rest looked up from reference TRBV2 and TRBJ2-5, is EPEVTQTPSHQVTQMGQEVILRCVPISNHLYFYWYRQILGQKVEFLVSFYNNEISEKSEIFDDQFSVERPDGSNFTLKIRSTKLEDSAMYFCATRRWDSGETQYFGPGTRLLVL.